The rows below give T cell receptor beta chains drawn from one sample of a study of cytomegalovirus exposure and HLA in healthy donors. TCRdb's table, derived via immunoSEQ multiplex PCR, lists solely in-frame clones and lacks some. The table has 100,000 to 150,000 clones, around four fifths seen once; the top ten hold 4.5% to 5.5%. The sample taken for sequencing was PBMCs. The receptors derive from a man aged 25 to 40 in good health and CMV-seronegative. Both conserved end residues are part of each CDR3. Fields, in order: D gene, J gene, V gene, CDR3 length, clone size, CDR3 DNA, CDR3 protein. D genes are given only for firm matches. A clone size is listed for some rows: how often the clone was seen (once, few, many), or a class if it is expanded.

D: -
J: TRBJ1-3
V: TRBV5-8
length: 16
size: -
DNA: TGTGCCAGCAGCCCGGGTGAGGGGGATCTTGGAAACACCATATATTTT
CDR3: CASSPGEGDLGNTIYF

D: -
J: TRBJ1-5
V: TRBV21-1
length: 15
size: -
DNA: TGTGCCAGCAGCCCCCCGCCAGACTTCAATCAGCCCCAGCATTTT
CDR3: CASSPPPDFNQPQHF

D: -
J: TRBJ1-4
V: TRBV9
length: 14
size: -
DNA: TGTGCCAGCAGCGCCGGGACAAGGAATGAAAAACTGTTTTTT
CDR3: CASSAGTRNEKLFF

D: TRBD1
J: TRBJ1-2
V: TRBV2
length: 16
size: once
DNA: TGTGCCAGCAGTCGGGACAGGGATACGACTAACTATGGCTACACCTTC
CDR3: CASSRDRDTTNYGYTF

D: -
J: TRBJ2-6
V: TRBV28
length: 15
size: -
DNA: TGTGCCAGCAGTCCCGGGGGTACGTGGGCCAACGTCCTGACTTTC
CDR3: CASSPGGTWANVLTF

D: TRBD2
J: TRBJ2-1
V: TRBV5-1
length: 16
size: -
DNA: TGCGCCAGCAGCTCTGGGACTAGCGGGGGGTCAGAAGAGCAGTTCTTC
CDR3: CASSSGTSGGSEEQFF

D: -
J: TRBJ1-2
V: TRBV7-9
length: 13
size: -
DNA: TGTGCCAGCAGCGATATGATAGGGGTTGACTACACCTTC
CDR3: CASSDMIGVDYTF

D: -
J: TRBJ1-1
V: TRBV18
length: 16
size: -
DNA: TGTGCCAGCTCACCACCGGGCCAACCGATGAACACTGAAGCTTTCTTT
CDR3: CASSPPGQPMNTEAFF

D: TRBD1
J: TRBJ1-1
V: TRBV5-8
length: 14
size: -
DNA: TGTGCCAGCAGCTTGGACAGGGGGCATACTGAAGCTTTCTTT
CDR3: CASSLDRGHTEAFF

D: TRBD1
J: TRBJ1-1
V: TRBV29-1
length: 16
size: -
DNA: TGCAGCGCCAAAACTCGGACAGGGGGCGCGAACACTGAAGCTTTCTTT
CDR3: CSAKTRTGGANTEAFF

D: TRBD1
J: TRBJ2-4
V: TRBV29-1
length: 12
size: -
DNA: TGCAGCGTCCGCGGACAGGAAAACATTCAGTACTTC
CDR3: CSVRGQENIQYF

D: -
J: TRBJ1-1
V: TRBV5-4
length: 13
size: once
DNA: TGTGCCAGCAGCTTGGACAGCAACACTGAAGCTTTCTTT
CDR3: CASSLDSNTEAFF

D: -
J: TRBJ1-5
V: TRBV28
length: 17
size: -
DNA: TGTGCCAGCAGTTTAAGTAGGCAGGGGATTAGCAATCAGCCCCAGCATTTT
CDR3: CASSLSRQGISNQPQHF

D: TRBD1
J: TRBJ1-5
V: TRBV2
length: 15
size: -
DNA: TGTGCCAGCAGCGTCGACAGGGGTAGCAATCAGCCCCAGCATTTT
CDR3: CASSVDRGSNQPQHF

D: TRBD2
J: TRBJ2-5
V: TRBV28
length: 14
size: few
DNA: TGTGCCAGCAGTCCCCGGACTAGAGGGGAGACCCAGTACTTC
CDR3: CASSPRTRGETQYF

D: -
J: TRBJ2-1
V: TRBV6-1
length: 11
size: -
DNA: TGTGCCAGCAGTGAAGCGGGAGTCCAGTTCTTC
CDR3: CASSEAGVQFF

D: -
J: TRBJ2-1
V: TRBV5-1
length: 13
size: few
DNA: TGCGCCAGCAGCTTGGAACTTCACAATGAGCAGTTCTTC
CDR3: CASSLELHNEQFF

D: TRBD1
J: TRBJ1-4
V: TRBV28
length: 13
size: -
DNA: TGTGCCAGCAGATTACAGGGGGACGAAAAACTGTTTTTT
CDR3: CASRLQGDEKLFF

D: -
J: TRBJ2-1
V: TRBV19
length: 13
size: -
DNA: TGTGCCAGTAGTATTCTTCGGGGTTATGAGCAGTTCTTC
CDR3: CASSILRGYEQFF

D: TRBD2
J: TRBJ2-5
V: TRBV5-1
length: 15
size: few
DNA: TGCGCCAGCAGCTTGGCTCTAGCGGGGGTAGAGACCCAGTACTTC
CDR3: CASSLALAGVETQYF

D: -
J: TRBJ1-2
V: TRBV15
length: 16
size: -
DNA: TGTGCCACCAGCAGAGGTGGGACATTTAAGGGCTATGGCTACACCTTC
CDR3: CATSRGGTFKGYGYTF

D: TRBD1
J: TRBJ1-4
V: TRBV5-6
length: 15
size: -
DNA: TGTGCCAGCAGCTTGGTGGGACAGGGCGGAGAAAAACTGTTTTTT
CDR3: CASSLVGQGGEKLFF

D: TRBD2
J: TRBJ2-7
V: TRBV28
length: 16
size: -
DNA: TGTGCCAGCAGTTCCGCGGGACTAGCGGGAGAAAGCGAGCAGTACTTC
CDR3: CASSSAGLAGESEQYF

D: -
J: TRBJ2-7
V: TRBV6-1
length: 14
size: once
DNA: TGTGCCAGCAGTGAAGCACAGATGGGCTACGAGCAGTACTTC
CDR3: CASSEAQMGYEQYF

D: TRBD2
J: TRBJ2-1
V: TRBV7-9
length: 14
size: -
DNA: TGTGCCAGCAGCTTGACTAGCGGGAGTCATGAGCAGTTCTTC
CDR3: CASSLTSGSHEQFF

D: -
J: TRBJ2-7
V: TRBV27
length: 14
size: -
DNA: TGTGCCAGCAGACCCACAGGAATGAACTACGAGCAGTACTTC
CDR3: CASRPTGMNYEQYF

D: TRBD1
J: TRBJ2-4
V: TRBV6-5
length: 16
size: -
DNA: TGTGCCAGCAGTTACTCGACAGGGATGGCCAAAAACATTCAGTACTTC
CDR3: CASSYSTGMAKNIQYF

D: TRBD1
J: TRBJ2-1
V: TRBV28
length: 13
size: -
DNA: TGTGCCAGCAGTTTAGGACAGGGGCGCGAGCAGTTCTTC
CDR3: CASSLGQGREQFF

D: -
J: TRBJ2-3
V: TRBV5-4
length: 13
size: -
DNA: TGTGCCAGCATGAACAGGGGCACAGATACGCAGTATTTT
CDR3: CASMNRGTDTQYF

D: -
J: TRBJ1-1
V: TRBV2
length: 17
size: -
DNA: TGTGCCAGCAGTGATCCACCGGCAAGGCAGGTGAACACTGAAGCTTTCTTT
CDR3: CASSDPPARQVNTEAFF

D: -
J: TRBJ1-6
V: TRBV10-3
length: 13
size: -
DNA: TGTGCCACCGGGCGGGGCGGGAATTCACCCCTCCACTTT
CDR3: CATGRGGNSPLHF

D: -
J: TRBJ2-3
V: TRBV2
length: 14
size: -
DNA: TGTGCCAGCAGTGAAAACCGGGGCACAGATACGCAGTATTTT
CDR3: CASSENRGTDTQYF

D: TRBD2
J: TRBJ2-1
V: TRBV7-9
length: 15
size: -
DNA: TGTGCCAGCAGCAGGACTAGCGGGGGCTACAATGAGCAGTTCTTC
CDR3: CASSRTSGGYNEQFF

D: TRBD1
J: TRBJ2-1
V: TRBV19
length: 13
size: -
DNA: TGTGCCAGTAGTTCCGGGACAGGGATTGAGCAGTTCTTC
CDR3: CASSSGTGIEQFF

D: -
J: TRBJ2-6
V: TRBV6-1
length: 15
size: few
DNA: TGTGCCAGCTGGACAGTCTCAGCTGGGGCCAACGTCCTGACTTTC
CDR3: CASWTVSAGANVLTF

D: TRBD1
J: TRBJ1-6
V: TRBV6-1
length: 14
size: -
DNA: TGTGCCAGCAGTAGGACAGGGGATAATTCACCCCTCCACTTT
CDR3: CASSRTGDNSPLHF

D: -
J: TRBJ2-2
V: TRBV11-1
length: 15
size: -
DNA: TGTGCCAGCAAGACGCCCGGGACTCTCACCGGGGAGCTGTTTTTT
CDR3: CASKTPGTLTGELFF

D: -
J: TRBJ1-2
V: TRBV4-1
length: 13
size: -
DNA: TGCGCCAGCAGCCAAGAGGCAGGCTATGGCTACACCTTC
CDR3: CASSQEAGYGYTF

D: TRBD1
J: TRBJ2-3
V: TRBV4-3
length: 15
size: once
DNA: TGCGCCAGCAGCCCCACAACAGGGGAGCCAGATATGCAGTATTTT
CDR3: CASSPTTGEPDMQYF

D: -
J: TRBJ1-4
V: TRBV7-2
length: 13
size: -
DNA: TGTGCCAGCAGCTTAAGAGGAGAAGAAAAACTGTTTTTT
CDR3: CASSLRGEEKLFF

D: -
J: TRBJ2-2
V: TRBV7-3
length: 16
size: -
DNA: TGTGCCAGCAGCTTGAGTCTTTCCTTCGTTCCCGGGGAGCTGTTTTTT
CDR3: CASSLSLSFVPGELFF

D: -
J: TRBJ2-7
V: TRBV7-8
length: 15
size: once
DNA: TGTGCCAGCAGCTTAGGTGCAGGACTCTCCTACGAGCAGTACTTC
CDR3: CASSLGAGLSYEQYF

D: TRBD1
J: TRBJ1-2
V: TRBV28
length: 14
size: -
DNA: TGTGCCAGCGCGCGGAGGGGGCAAGGCTATGGCTACACCTTC
CDR3: CASARRGQGYGYTF

D: TRBD1
J: TRBJ1-6
V: TRBV27
length: 16
size: -
DNA: TGTGCCAGCAGTTTACAAGCACAGGGGCATAATTCACCCCTCCACTTT
CDR3: CASSLQAQGHNSPLHF

D: TRBD2
J: TRBJ2-3
V: TRBV19
length: 14
size: -
DNA: TGTGCCAGTACCGAATGGGCTAGCGGAGACACGCAGTATTTT
CDR3: CASTEWASGDTQYF

D: TRBD2
J: TRBJ2-2
V: TRBV11-2
length: 14
size: -
DNA: TGTGCCAGCAGCTTGAGCGGGAGAACCGGGGAGCTGTTTTTT
CDR3: CASSLSGRTGELFF

D: TRBD1
J: TRBJ2-7
V: TRBV30
length: 14
size: -
DNA: TGTGCCTGGAGTGTAGGGCAGGGGGATTTGGAGCAGTACTTC
CDR3: CAWSVGQGDLEQYF

D: TRBD1
J: TRBJ2-1
V: TRBV11-2
length: 12
size: once
DNA: TGTGCCAGCAGCTTGACAGGGGGTGAGCAGTTCTTC
CDR3: CASSLTGGEQFF

D: TRBD2
J: TRBJ2-3
V: TRBV7-2
length: 15
size: -
DNA: TGTGCCAGCAGCGACGGTCTACGCGGGGGAGATACGCAGTATTTT
CDR3: CASSDGLRGGDTQYF

D: -
J: TRBJ1-2
V: TRBV28
length: 14
size: -
DNA: TGTGCCGCCCACGGGACTCCATCACGGGATGGCTACACCTTC
CDR3: CAAHGTPSRDGYTF

D: -
J: TRBJ2-7
V: TRBV5-1
length: 14
size: -
DNA: TGCGCCAGCAGCTGGCGGGACTCCACCCTGGAGCAGTACTTC
CDR3: CASSWRDSTLEQYF

D: -
J: TRBJ2-5
V: TRBV7-2
length: 13
size: -
DNA: TGTGCCAGCAGTGGGGGGGCCTGGGAGACCCAGTACTTC
CDR3: CASSGGAWETQYF

D: TRBD1
J: TRBJ2-7
V: TRBV4-2
length: 15
size: -
DNA: TGTGCCAGCAGCCAAGCCAGGACAGGGCCCTACGAGCAGTACTTC
CDR3: CASSQARTGPYEQYF

D: TRBD2
J: TRBJ2-2
V: TRBV4-3
length: 16
size: -
DNA: TGCGCCAGCAGCCGCGGACTAGCGGGAGTTACCGGGGAGCTGTTTTTT
CDR3: CASSRGLAGVTGELFF